This passage covers 8 T cell receptor beta chains from one sample sequenced in a study of blood T cells in healthy people across ages. Using a J-beta primer mix together with a sample-barcoded 5' primer, a second PCR was run for roughly 7 to 11 cycles. Each CDR3 protein is one row after TCRdb ran MiXCR on the 5' RACE reads. The sample includes 550,000 to 800,000 distinct CDR3 sequences, under 25% of them seen just once. Sequenced input: blood. The receptors originated from a man aged 70 or older in good health.

Many counts were recorded for this clonotype. V is TRBV3-1 and J is TRBJ1-2; D not certain. V lost 1 base and J lost 7, with 4 bases in between. The germline V gene encodes CDR1 LGHDT and CDR2 YNNKEL (reference sequence). CDR3 length: 11 residues. The CDR3 loop reads CASSQGGGYTF. Here the CDR3 DNA reads TGTGCCAGCAGCCAAGGGGGTGGCTACACCTTC. The entire variable domain, with the rest obtained from reference TRBV3-1 and TRBJ1-2, is as follows: DTAVSQTPKYLVTQMGNDKSIKCEQNLGHDTMYWYKQDSKKFLKIMFSYNNKELIINETVPNRFSPKSPDKAHLNLHINSLELGDSAVYFCASSQGGGYTFGSGTRLTVV.

The chain uses TRBV10-3 and TRBJ2-1; D tentatively fits TRBD1 or TRBD2 (5 bases each). The germline V gene has CDR1 ENHRY and CDR2 SYGVKD. This CDR3 region has 14 residues. Trimming shortened V by 3 bases and J by 5 bases, and 11 bases separated the two germline ends. The CDR3 is CAISESGTNNEQFF. As DNA, the CDR3 is TGTGCCATCAGTGAATCCGGGACCAACAATGAGCAGTTCTTC.

This clonotype was detected ten times or more. The chain carries TRBV6-6 and TRBJ1-4; no firm D call. Germline-derived CDR1 and CDR2 are MNHNY and SVGAGI (reference sequence). CDR3 length: 12 residues. Trimming stripped 5 bases from V and 8 bases from J, with 9 bases between. The DNA for the CDR3 is TGTGCCAGCAGTCGGGATGGCGAAAAACTGTTTTTT. Translating it yields CASSRDGEKLFF.

This chain connects TRBV12-3 or TRBV12-4 to TRBJ2-5; D may be TRBD2 (6 bases). This CDR3 spans 13 amino acids. Trimming took off 6 bases at V and 5 bases at J, with 13 bases between the two ends. The CDR3 region is CASSQTSVETQYF. Here the CDR3 DNA reads TGTGCCAGCAGCCAGACTAGTGTGGAGACCCAGTACTTC.

As to this clonotype: At one boundary the junction diverges from the germline segment, which might be a read error. The V and J genes are TRBV7-9 and TRBJ2-7, with a weak D call TRBD1 (6 bases). There are 15 residues in the CDR3. CDR1 and CDR2 (germline): SEHNR, FQNEAQ (reference sequence). The CDR3 region is CASGFKGVESYEQYF. CDR3 nucleotides: TGTGCCAGCGGCTTTAAGGGGGTGGAGTCCTACGAGCAGTACTTC. The full variable domain, rest sourced from reference TRBV7-9 and TRBJ2-7, is DTGVSQNPRHKITKRGQNVTFRCDPISEHNRLYWYRQTLGQGPEFLTYFQNEAQLEKSRLLSDRFSAERPKGSFSTLEIQRTEQGDSAMYLCASGFKGVESYEQYFGPGTRLTVT.

This clonotype was seen repeatedly, ten times or more. Just one base apart from a much larger clone, this may be a read error. The V gene is TRBV20-1, the J gene TRBJ2-1, with D possibly being TRBD2 (6 bases). Germline CDR1 DFQATT, CDR2 SNEGSKA (reference sequence). CDR3 length: 15 residues. V gave up 0 bases and J gave up 6 bases, with 15 bases separating them. The CDR3 here is CSARDEASAFNEQFF. In DNA, the CDR3 is TGCAGTGCTAGAGATGAGGCTAGCGCGTTCAATGAGCAGTTCTTC.

This clonotype was counted at least ten times. The chain employs TRBV11-2 and TRBJ2-3; 7 bases line up with TRBD1. This CDR3 contains 15 residues. J gave up 6 bases and V 1 base, and 7 bases lay outside the gene matches. Germline-derived CDR1 and CDR2 are SGHAT and FQNNGV. CDR3 region: CASSLGIQGLDTQYF. The CDR3 region has the DNA TGTGCCAGCAGCTTAGGGATACAGGGGTTGGATACGCAGTATTTT. The full variable domain, its missing parts supplied by reference TRBV11-2 and TRBJ2-3, is EAGVAQSPRYKIIEKRQSVAFWCNPISGHATLYWYQQILGQGPKLLIQFQNNGVVDDSQLPKDRFSAERLKGVDSTLKIQPAKLEDSAVYLCASSLGIQGLDTQYFGPGTRLTVL.

This rearrangement joins TRBV15 to TRBJ2-5; D gene unclear. Germline values: CDR1 LNHNV, CDR2 YYDKDF (reference sequence). V shed 3 bases and J shed 1 base, with 12 bases lying between them. There are 15 residues in the CDR3. The CDR3 sequence is CATSSTLGLQETQYF. CDR3 in DNA: TGTGCCACCAGCAGCACTCTCGGCCTCCAAGAGACCCAGTACTTC. The full variable domain, with the rest looked up from reference TRBV15 and TRBJ2-5, is DAMVIQNPRYQVTQFGKPVTLSCSQTLNHNVMYWYQQKSSQAPKLLFHYYDKDFNNEADTPDNFQSRRPNTSFCFLDIRSPGLGDTAMYLCATSSTLGLQETQYFGPGTRLLVL.